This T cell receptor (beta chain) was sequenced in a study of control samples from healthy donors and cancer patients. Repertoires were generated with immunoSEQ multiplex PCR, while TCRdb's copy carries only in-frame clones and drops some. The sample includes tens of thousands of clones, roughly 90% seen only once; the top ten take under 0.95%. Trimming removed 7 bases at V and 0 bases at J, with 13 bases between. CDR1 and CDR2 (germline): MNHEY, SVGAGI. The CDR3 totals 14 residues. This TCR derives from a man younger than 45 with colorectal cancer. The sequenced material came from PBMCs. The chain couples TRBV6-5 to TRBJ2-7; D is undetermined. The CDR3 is CASTQDPSSYEQYF. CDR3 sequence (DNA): TGTGCCAGCACCCAAGACCCGAGCTCCTACGAGCAGTACTTC.